One and the same sample provided the 11 T cell receptor beta chains below, sequenced in a study of T-cell reconstitution after alpha-beta-depleted transplantation in children. Unique molecular identifiers were built into the TCRbeta library. One entry per CDR3 protein, called by TCRdb with MiXCR from the PCR reads. The sample contains 250,000 to 300,000 distinct CDR3 sequences, 9.5% to 10% of which appear only once. The sample here was PBMCs from the stem cell graft donor, taken from the stem cell graft. The receptors shown here come from a human donor who donated a stem cell graft to a child with SCID.

This chain links TRBV5-1 with TRBJ1-2; 9 bases line up with TRBD1. The CDR3 extends over 16 amino acids. Looked up from germline, CDR1 is SGHRS and CDR2 is YFSETQ. Unmatched junction bases numbered 10, after V lost 0 bases and J lost 7 bases. The CDR3 DNA is TGCGCCAGCAGCTTGGAGGGGCGCACAGGGGGCGCTGGCTACACCTTC. Protein: CASSLEGRTGGAGYTF.

J is TRBJ2-1 and V is TRBV24-1; 11 bases fit TRBD1. Germline V lookup: CDR1 KGHDR, CDR2 SFDVKD. V dropped 3 bases and J dropped 6; count of bases not matched to a gene: 3. CDR3 length: 15 amino acids. This CDR3 is CATSDPGTGGNEQFF. The CDR3, as DNA: TGTGCCACCAGTGATCCAGGGACAGGGGGCAATGAGCAGTTCTTC.

This clonotype has ten or more counts. This CDR3 is CASSVDAYNEQFF. The CDR3 nucleotides read TGTGCCAGCAGCGTAGATGCATACAATGAGCAGTTCTTC. This chain connects TRBV9 to TRBJ2-1, with D unresolved. The germline V gene has CDR1 SGDLS and CDR2 YYNGEE. Trimming took off 0 bases at V and 4 bases at J, with 5 bases between the two ends. The CDR3 has 13 amino acids.

This clonotype was detected many times. The chain joins TRBV5-1 to TRBJ2-3; a weak D match, TRBD1 (6 bases). Trimming took off 2 bases at V and 4 bases at J, with 11 bases between the two ends. There are 14 residues in the CDR3. The germline V gene has CDR1 SGHRS and CDR2 YFSETQ. The CDR3 spells CASSFLAGADTQYF. The CDR3 DNA is TGCGCCAGCAGCTTTTTGGCAGGGGCAGATACGCAGTATTTT. Filled out from reference TRBV5-1 and TRBJ2-3, the complete variable domain reads KAGVTQTPRYLIKTRGQQVTLSCSPISGHRSVSWYQQTPGQGLQFLFEYFSETQRNKGNFPGRFSGRQFSNSRSEMNVSTLELGDSALYLCASSFLAGADTQYFGPGTRLTVL.

This chain links TRBV27 with TRBJ1-4, with a weak D call TRBD1 (5 bases). The CDR3 sequence is 13 residues long. Trimming took 1 base from V and 14 from J, leaving 14 bases between them. Germline lookup yields CDR1 MNHEY and CDR2 SMNVEV (reference sequence). The CDR3, as DNA: TGTGCCAGCAGTTTATATGGCTTGGGACCGCTGTTTTTT. It codes for CASSLYGLGPLFF.

The gene calls are TRBV4-1 and TRBJ1-5; no definite D call. The V gene lost 0 bases and the J gene lost 5 bases, with 17 bases spanning the gap. Per germline, CDR1 MGHRA and CDR2 YSYEKL. CDR3 length: 17 residues. The CDR3 region is CASSQERFYSLDQPQHF. CDR3 DNA: TGCGCCAGCAGCCAAGAGAGGTTTTATAGTTTGGATCAGCCCCAGCATTTT.

Many counts were recorded for this clonotype. The V gene is TRBV12-3 or TRBV12-4, the J gene TRBJ1-5; 7 bases line up with TRBD1. V dropped 5 bases and J dropped 2; count of bases not matched to a gene: 6. CDR3 length equals 15 residues. For the CDR3, the DNA is TGTGCCAGCAGTGTAACAGGGGCGGGCAATCAGCCCCAGCATTTT. This sequence encodes CASSVTGAGNQPQHF.

The chain employs TRBV14 and TRBJ2-5, with TRBD2 matching over 8 bases. Unmatched junction bases numbered 12, after V lost 4 bases and J lost 8 bases. The germline V gene has CDR1 SGHDN and CDR2 FVKESK. This CDR3 contains 15 residues. CDR3 nucleotides: TGTGCCAGCAGCCCCCTCGCGGGGGGAATGGTAACCCAGTACTTC. Translating gives CASSPLAGGMVTQYF.

The sample holds a few counts of this clonotype. This chain uses TRBV5-5 with TRBJ1-1; tentatively, D is TRBD1 (5 bases). The germline CDR1 and CDR2 sequences are SGHKS and YYEKEE (reference sequence). Trimming pared 5 bases from V and 0 bases from J, leaving 11 bases between. The CDR3 length is 14 residues. CDR3 residues: CASRLGRMNTEAFF. DNA of the CDR3: TGTGCCAGCAGGCTGGGACGGATGAACACTGAAGCTTTCTTT. Supplemented by reference TRBV5-5 and TRBJ1-1, the full variable domain reads DAGVTQSPTHLIKTRGQQVTLRCSPISGHKSVSWYQQVLGQGPQFIFQYYEKEERGRGNFPDRFSARQFPNYSSELNVNALLLGDSALYLCASRLGRMNTEAFFGQGTRLTVV.

The chain employs TRBV7-9 and TRBJ2-1; 10 bases align to TRBD2. The CDR3 spans 17 residues. Trimming took 7 bases from V and 2 from J; bases not matched to a gene: 11. Germline values: CDR1 SEHNR, CDR2 FQNEAQ (reference sequence). The CDR3 loop is CASIGLAGVSTYNEQFF. The CDR3 region has the DNA TGTGCCAGCATCGGGCTAGCGGGGGTTTCTACCTACAATGAGCAGTTCTTC.

The table lists this clonotype with a few counts. The V and J genes are TRBV7-8 and TRBJ2-3; 12 nucleotides agree with TRBD1. Germline values: CDR1 SGHVS, CDR2 FQNEAQ. The CDR3 has 18 amino acids. Trimming at V came to 4 bases and at J to 1 base, leaving 9 bases not matched to a gene. In nucleotides, the CDR3 is TGTGCCAGCAGCTCGGGACAGGGGGCGACTGGAGGCACAGATACGCAGTATTTT. This sequence encodes CASSSGQGATGGTDTQYF. The variable domain in full, completed from reference TRBV7-8 and TRBJ2-3, reads GAGVSQSPRYKVAKRGQDVALRCDPISGHVSLFWYQQALGQGPEFLTYFQNEAQLDKSGLPSDRFFAERPEGSVSTLKIQRTQQEDSAVYLCASSSGQGATGGTDTQYFGPGTRLTVL.